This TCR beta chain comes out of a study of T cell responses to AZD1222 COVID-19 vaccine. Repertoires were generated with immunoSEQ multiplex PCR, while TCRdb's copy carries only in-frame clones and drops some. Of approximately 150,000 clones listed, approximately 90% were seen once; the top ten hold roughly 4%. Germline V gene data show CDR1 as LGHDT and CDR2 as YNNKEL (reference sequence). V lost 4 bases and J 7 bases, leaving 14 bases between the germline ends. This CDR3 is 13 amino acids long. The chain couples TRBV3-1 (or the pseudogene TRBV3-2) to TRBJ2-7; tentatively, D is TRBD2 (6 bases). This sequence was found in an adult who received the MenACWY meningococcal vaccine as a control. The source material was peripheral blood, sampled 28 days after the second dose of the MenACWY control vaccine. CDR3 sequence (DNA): TGTGCCAGCAGCCCCAATCACGGAGGGGAGCAGTACTTC. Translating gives CASSPNHGGEQYF.